These T cell receptor beta chains were read from a single sample in a study of Ad26.COV2.S vaccination and SARS-CoV-2 variants. The data were produced by immunoSEQ multiplex PCR, yet TCRdb's version contains in-frame clones alone and is incomplete. The sample consists of hundreds of thousands of clones, 90% to 95% of them appearing once. The sample here was peripheral blood, taken after recovery from COVID-19. These TCRs come from a human donor who had recovered from COVID-19. Each CDR3 is given with its conserved first and last residue.

CDR3: CASSHRGRNEKLFF; V: TRBV13; J: TRBJ1-4
CDR3: CASSWSAGGKNIQYF; V: TRBV3-1/TRBV3-2; J: TRBJ2-4
CDR3: CASTDGLSYEQYF; V: TRBV6-5; J: TRBJ2-7
CDR3: CASSRLGDRGYGYTF; V: TRBV27; J: TRBJ1-2
CDR3: CSVEDYGYTF; V: TRBV29-1; J: TRBJ1-2
CDR3: CASSFGPNPYNSPLHF; V: TRBV6-5; J: TRBJ1-6
CDR3: CASSLFPSGEGDTQYF; V: TRBV7-8; J: TRBJ2-3
CDR3: CASSSRRDRDYEQYF; V: TRBV7-9; J: TRBJ2-7
CDR3: CASSLDVGLGTDTQYF; V: TRBV5-1; J: TRBJ2-3
CDR3: CASSRQGYLNEQFF; V: TRBV3-1/TRBV3-2; J: TRBJ2-1
CDR3: CANSLGQDQETQYF; V: TRBV5-6; J: TRBJ2-5
CDR3: CSASVGPITEAFF; V: TRBV20-1; J: TRBJ1-1
CDR3: CASSLGAAGGRSYNEQFF; V: TRBV9; J: TRBJ2-1
CDR3: CASSVDGGDYNEQFF; V: TRBV9; J: TRBJ2-1
CDR3: CASSLDAGGNTEAFF; V: TRBV5-1; J: TRBJ1-1
CDR3: CASSPQGARGEKLFF; V: TRBV18; J: TRBJ1-4
CDR3: CASSAGGEQYF; V: TRBV10-2; J: TRBJ2-7
CDR3: CASSIEDRAGMSYTF; V: TRBV19; J: TRBJ1-2
CDR3: CASSLASRSGGYEQYF; V: TRBV7-9; J: TRBJ2-7
CDR3: CASSQEGYEQYF; V: TRBV4-1; J: TRBJ2-7
CDR3: CASSLVGHGNKNIQYF; V: TRBV5-4; J: TRBJ2-4
CDR3: CATGGAGGNTGELFF; V: TRBV24-1; J: TRBJ2-2
CDR3: CASSQELRGATDTQYF; V: TRBV11-2; J: TRBJ2-3
CDR3: CASSSRTGFGYTF; V: TRBV6-5; J: TRBJ1-2
CDR3: CASSEQDRHGYTF; V: TRBV25-1; J: TRBJ1-2
CDR3: CASSGQEGGGEKLFF; V: TRBV7-6; J: TRBJ1-4
CDR3: CASSLASDTQYF; V: TRBV3-1/TRBV3-2; J: TRBJ2-3
CDR3: CASSAKQGAYGYTF; V: TRBV2; J: TRBJ1-2
CDR3: CASSRSGDRGHGAFF; V: TRBV28; J: TRBJ1-1